The clone carrying this TCR beta chain was recorded a few times. The antigen remains unidentified. Each sorted population was over 98% pure. The data were obtained in a study of beta chain features in type 1 diabetes. Study-wide results and limits: Whether TCRB rearrangement is influenced by HLA type was left unresolved in this analysis. Shorter TCRB CDR3s, moderately but significantly so, were found in Type 1 diabetes patients in all four CD4+ subsets.

Trimming pared 2 bases from V and 7 bases from J, leaving 29 bases between. Germline assignment: CDR1 GTSNPN and CDR2 SVGIG (reference sequence). The CDR3 contains 18 residues. Expressed TCRB transcripts were sequenced after all isolated RNA was converted to cDNA. Only in-frame clones appear in the TCRdb table, and some are missing; sequencing was by immunoSEQ multiplex PCR. This table holds 250,000 to 350,000 clones, 9.5% to 12% found once. This TCR derives from a woman aged 25-40 years in good health. V is TRBV30 and J is TRBJ1-1; D not certain. The sequencing sample was made of naive CD4+ T cells from blood. The CDR3 nucleotides read TGTGCCTGGAGTACCTGGATTAAATGGGAGGAGGGAGTATATGAAGCTTTCTTT. Amino acid sequence: CAWSTWIKWEEGVYEAFF.